This TCR beta chain was documented in a study of T cell responses to AZD1222 COVID-19 vaccine. Study observations and caveats: Close to half of spike-specific TCRs reportedly recognize unmutated variant regions. Two AZD1222 doses significantly raised spike-specific TCR breadth and depth over controls. Across spike, vaccine-associated CD4 TCRs were found, dominant at 160-218 and 743-854. White British people made up most donors, females outnumbered males, and clonal diversity was possibly underestimated.

The count of this clone is one. Its cognate antigen is unknown. The CDR3 is made up of 13 amino acids. Germline CDR1 SGHRS, CDR2 YFSETQ. Trimming pared 4 bases from V and 8 bases from J, leaving 12 bases between. Repertoires were generated with immunoSEQ multiplex PCR, while TCRdb's copy carries only in-frame clones and drops some. The sample shows some 130,000 clones, roughly 90% of them seen only once. This TCR was sampled from an adult in good health. V usage is TRBV5-1 and J usage is TRBJ1-4; D is undetermined. Sequencing was performed on peripheral blood, taken on day 0 of AZD1222 vaccination. Written as DNA, the CDR3 is TGCGCCAGCAGCGCCACACCGGGGGAAAAACTGTTTTTT. This encodes CASSATPGEKLFF.